This T cell receptor (beta chain) was found in a study of blood T cells in healthy people across ages. A second about 6 to 12 cycle PCR used barcoded and J-beta primers. Via MiXCR, TCRdb re-called the 5' RACE reads, giving one row per CDR3 protein. Of roughly 2 million distinct CDR3 sequences listed, less than 50% are singletons. Around 9.4 milliliters was the volume of peripheral blood drawn from each donor. The clonotype originates from a woman aged 40-49 years in good health. Sequencing input: blood.

This CDR3 reads CASSYSAGGSLRNEQYF. The CDR3 coding sequence is TGTGCCAGCAGTTACTCGGCAGGGGGCAGTTTGAGAAATGAGCAGTACTTC. The chain joins TRBV6-5 to TRBJ2-7, with 8 bases lining up with TRBD1. Germline CDR1 is MNHEY and CDR2 is SVGAGI. Trimming took 0 bases from V and 7 from J; bases not matched to a gene: 14. The CDR3 extends over 17 amino acids.